This is a list of T cell receptor beta chains from one sample in a study of cytomegalovirus exposure and HLA in healthy donors. Clones were sequenced by immunoSEQ multiplex PCR, and TCRdb holds only the in-frame ones, with some missing. The sample has around 25,000 clones, approximately 79% seen once. Input material: PBMCs. These receptors all stem from a male donor in good health and CMV-seronegative. Each CDR3 is given with its conserved first and last residue. The D gene is left open where the match is weak. Expanded clones get a size class; other rows say once, few or many, or leave the size out.

CASSSQDARYF | TGTGCCAGCAGTTCACAGGACGCTCGGTACTTC | few | TRBV7-9 | 11 | TRBJ2-4 | .
CASSPNTGELFF | TGCGCCAGCAGCCCTAACACCGGGGAGCTGTTTTTT | . | TRBV5-1 | 12 | TRBJ2-2 | .
CASSRTGTGYEQYF | TGCGCCAGCAGCCGAACCGGGACAGGGTACGAGCAGTACTTC | once | TRBV4-3 | 14 | TRBJ2-7 | TRBD1
CASSFRQGTYNEQFF | TGTGCCAGCAGCTTTAGACAGGGAACCTACAATGAGCAGTTCTTC | . | TRBV7-8 | 15 | TRBJ2-1 | TRBD1
CASSPLPDRGAQFF | TGTGCCAGCAGTCCCCTCCCGGACAGGGGAGCGCAGTTCTTC | . | TRBV27 | 14 | TRBJ2-1 | TRBD1
CASSSLAGTDTQYF | TGTGCCAGTAGTTCACTAGCGGGCACAGATACGCAGTATTTT | . | TRBV19 | 14 | TRBJ2-3 | TRBD2
CASSLVVAGGFGANVLTF | TGTGCCAGCAGCTTGGTGGTAGCGGGGGGATTTGGGGCCAACGTCCTGACTTTC | . | TRBV5-4 | 18 | TRBJ2-6 | TRBD2
CASSGTGVRVSGNTIYF | TGTGCCAGCAGTGGAACAGGCGTCCGGGTCTCTGGAAACACCATATATTTT | few | TRBV2 | 17 | TRBJ1-3 | .
CASSPPGGGNTEAFF | TGTGCCAGCTCACCACCAGGGGGCGGGAACACTGAAGCTTTCTTT | few | TRBV18 | 15 | TRBJ1-1 | TRBD1
CAIIPTGLRGYTF | TGTGCCATCATCCCAACAGGGCTTCGAGGCTACACCTTC | . | TRBV10-3 | 13 | TRBJ1-2 | .
CASSLEAGGGYNEQFF | TGTGCCAGCAGTTTGGAAGCGGGAGGGGGCTACAATGAGCAGTTCTTC | . | TRBV7-2 | 16 | TRBJ2-1 | TRBD2
CASLIRGIPDTQYF | TGCGCCAGCCTAATAAGGGGCATACCAGATACGCAGTATTTT | . | TRBV10-1 | 14 | TRBJ2-3 | .
CAWNWGDRVSRGYTF | TGTGCCTGGAATTGGGGGGACAGGGTTAGTCGTGGCTACACCTTC | . | TRBV30 | 15 | TRBJ1-2 | TRBD1
CASSPNFGGADTQYF | TGTGCCAGTAGTCCCAACTTCGGGGGTGCAGATACGCAGTATTTT | . | TRBV19 | 15 | TRBJ2-3 | .
CASSQNYEQYF | TGTGCCAGCAGTCAGAACTACGAGCAGTACTTC | . | TRBV28 | 11 | TRBJ2-7 | .
CASSHDRSSYNEQFF | TGTGCCAGCAGCCATGACAGGAGCTCCTACAATGAGCAGTTCTTC | . | TRBV7-9 | 15 | TRBJ2-1 | .
CASSFGGGPRDRNQPQHF | TGTGCCAGCAGCTTCGGGGGGGGGCCCCGGGACAGAAATCAGCCCCAGCATTTT | . | TRBV7-2 | 18 | TRBJ1-5 | TRBD1
CAWGPQGAREQYF | TGTGCCTGGGGGCCACAGGGGGCGAGGGAGCAGTACTTC | . | TRBV30 | 13 | TRBJ2-7 | TRBD1
CASSISAGGADTQYF | TGTGCCAGTAGTATCTCAGCGGGAGGGGCGGATACGCAGTATTTT | . | TRBV19 | 15 | TRBJ2-3 | TRBD2
CASSLEWTGGYEQYF | TGTGCCAGCAGCTTAGAGTGGACAGGTGGCTACGAGCAGTACTTC | . | TRBV11-2 | 15 | TRBJ2-7 | TRBD1
CAWSRGASGGETQYF | TGTGCCTGGAGTAGAGGGGCTAGCGGGGGAGAGACCCAGTACTTC | . | TRBV30 | 15 | TRBJ2-5 | TRBD2
CSVEGLAGGEANIQYF | TGCAGCGTTGAAGGCCTAGCGGGAGGGGAGGCGAACATTCAGTACTTC | . | TRBV29-1 | 16 | TRBJ2-4 | TRBD2
CASSPMGQGAKYF | TGTGCCAGCTCACCGATGGGACAGGGGGCAAAGTACTTC | . | TRBV18 | 13 | TRBJ2-7 | TRBD1
CASSQTGSGEKLFF | TGTGCCAGCAGTCAGACAGGTTCCGGAGAAAAACTGTTTTTT | . | TRBV2 | 14 | TRBJ1-4 | .
CASSQDRGGAYEQYF | TGCGCCAGCAGCCAAGATCGGGGGGGGGCCTACGAGCAGTACTTC | few | TRBV4-1 | 15 | TRBJ2-7 | TRBD2
CASSQEAAQNSNQPQHF | TGTGCCAGCAGCCAAGAAGCGGCACAAAATAGCAATCAGCCCCAGCATTTT | . | TRBV4-2 | 17 | TRBJ1-5 | .
CASSWGDEGKQFF | TGCGCCAGCAGCTGGGGGGACGAAGGGAAACAGTTCTTC | . | TRBV5-1 | 13 | TRBJ2-1 | .
CASRQGFNQPQHF | TGTGCCAGCAGACAGGGTTTCAATCAGCCCCAGCATTTT | . | TRBV6-5 | 13 | TRBJ1-5 | .
CASSGTPGEDTGELFF | TGTGCCAGCAGCGGTACCCCGGGGGAGGACACCGGGGAGCTGTTTTTT | once | TRBV9 | 16 | TRBJ2-2 | .
CASSVEAQGTGYTF | TGTGCCAGCAGCGTAGAAGCCCAGGGAACAGGCTACACCTTC | . | TRBV9 | 14 | TRBJ1-2 | .
CASSVTSAPFTDTQYF | TGTGCCAGCAGCGTTACTAGCGCCCCGTTCACAGATACGCAGTATTTT | . | TRBV9 | 16 | TRBJ2-3 | TRBD2
CASSLGGLYPQETQYF | TGTGCCAGCAGCTTAGGGGGGCTTTACCCCCAAGAGACCCAGTACTTC | . | TRBV7-2 | 16 | TRBJ2-5 | .
CASSFTGGTEAFF | TGTGCCAGCAGCTTTACAGGGGGCACTGAAGCTTTCTTT | . | TRBV11-3 | 13 | TRBJ1-1 | TRBD1
CASSLGTGSGNTIYF | TGTGCCAGCAGCCTCGGGACAGGGTCTGGAAACACCATATATTTT | . | TRBV9 | 15 | TRBJ1-3 | TRBD1
CASSYSTSGAYEQYF | TGTGCCAGCAGTTACTCAACTAGCGGAGCCTACGAGCAGTACTTC | . | TRBV6-5 | 15 | TRBJ2-7 | TRBD2
CAWSSWQKNIQYF | TGTGCCTGGAGTTCGTGGCAGAAAAACATTCAGTACTTC | . | TRBV30 | 13 | TRBJ2-4 | .
CASRSWDRGNGTQYF | TGCGCCAGCAGATCCTGGGACAGGGGTAACGGGACCCAGTACTTC | . | TRBV10-1 | 15 | TRBJ2-5 | TRBD1
CASSQGQTYEQYF | TGCGCCAGCAGCCAAGGACAGACCTACGAGCAGTACTTC | . | TRBV5-1 | 13 | TRBJ2-7 | .
CASSLSGRSVHGYTF | TGTGCCAGCAGCTTATCTGGGAGGTCGGTACATGGCTACACCTTC | . | TRBV11-2 | 15 | TRBJ1-2 | .
CATSREAGQGFYEQYF | TGTGCCACCAGCAGAGAGGCGGGACAGGGGTTTTACGAGCAGTACTTC | . | TRBV15 | 16 | TRBJ2-7 | TRBD1
CASSTQPPGLATDTQYF | TGTGCCAGCAGCACACAGCCCCCGGGACTAGCTACAGATACGCAGTATTTT | . | TRBV7-2 | 17 | TRBJ2-3 | TRBD2
CASSETVGGANGYTF | TGTGCCAGCAGTGAAACGGTGGGGGGGGCTAATGGCTACACCTTC | . | TRBV2 | 15 | TRBJ1-2 | .
CASSSRDPGYEQYF | TGTGCCAGCAGTTCCCGGGATCCTGGCTACGAGCAGTACTTC | . | TRBV27 | 14 | TRBJ2-7 | .
CASSPHPTGVEAFF | TGTGCCAGCAGCCCTCACCCCACAGGGGTTGAAGCTTTCTTT | few | TRBV9 | 14 | TRBJ1-1 | TRBD1
CASSQRDLMAGLGNEQFF | TGTGCCAGCAGCCAACGTGATTTGATGGCAGGGCTGGGCAATGAGCAGTTCTTC | . | TRBV4-2 | 18 | TRBJ2-1 | .